This TCR beta chain was obtained from a study of T cells in Graves' hyperthyroidism and ophthalmopathy. General observations from the study: Ophthalmopathy was predicted by the model a median of approximately six months ahead of onset.

Regions amplified from RNA transcripts were the TCR beta CDR3 regions. HTBI primers were used for first-round RT-PCR of the TCR CDR3. In TCRdb, the multiplex PCR reads were re-called with MiXCR into one record per CDR3 protein. The table shows hundreds of thousands of distinct CDR3 sequences, with about half occurring only once. Clinical symptoms, serum thyroxine and TRAb, thyroid ultrasound and orbital computed tomography were used for the diagnoses. The CDR3 is made up of 17 amino acids. The germline V gene has CDR1 KGHDR and CDR2 SFDVKD. V lost 3 bases to trimming and J lost 0 bases; unmatched junction nucleotides: 3. As to this clonotype: The antigen remains unidentified.

The V call is TRBV24-1, the J call TRBJ2-2; 10 bases fit TRBD1. This clonotype originated in a woman under 30 with Graves' hyperthyroidism. The sample comprised peripheral blood or thyroid tissue (not recorded which). CDR3 region: CATSDAGQGSNTGELFF. The DNA of the CDR3 is TGTGCCACCAGTGATGCGGGACAGGGGTCGAACACCGGGGAGCTGTTTTTT.